These 26 T cell receptor beta chains came from one sample sequenced in a study of control samples from healthy donors and cancer patients. Measured with immunoSEQ multiplex PCR; TCRdb has only the in-frame clones, and not every one. In the table there are about 120,000 clones, just over 90% of which are singletons. Sample: PBMCs. These receptors came from a man aged 50-60 years with head and neck cancer.

The rearrangement joins TRBV28 to TRBJ2-7; D is undetermined. The CDR3 is 11 amino acids. The V gene's germline CDR1 is MDHEN and CDR2 SYDVKM. Between the trimmed V and J ends, which lost 3 bases and 6 bases, there was a span of 6 bases. DNA for the CDR3: TGTGCCAGCAGTTTTTCACTCGAGCAGTACTTC. Translated, it gives CASSFSLEQYF.

The chain links TRBV6-4 to TRBJ1-2; the D gene is possibly TRBD1 (5 bases). The CDR3 length is 13 residues. CDR1 and CDR2 (germline): MRHNA, SNTAGT. Between the trimmed V and J ends, which lost 6 bases and 10 bases, there was a span of 18 bases. The CDR3: CASRGDGGLDYTF. The CDR3 DNA is TGTGCCAGCAGAGGGGACGGCGGTTTAGACTACACCTTC.

This chain uses TRBV5-1 with TRBJ1-1; 10 nucleotides align to TRBD1. The junction had 5 bases not matched to a gene; V was cut back by 1 base and J by 8 bases. The V gene's germline CDR1 is SGHRS and CDR2 YFSETQ. The CDR3 has 14 amino acids. In DNA, the CDR3 is TGCGCCAGCAGCTTGTCGACAGGGGGCACGGAAGCTTTCTTT. Amino acids: CASSLSTGGTEAFF.

The V gene is TRBV7-2, the J gene TRBJ1-2; D unclear. Looked up from germline, CDR1 is SGHTA and CDR2 is FQGNSA. V was clipped by 1 base and J by 5 bases, with 8 bases between them. CDR3 length: 13 amino acids. This CDR3 reads CASSLEQGYGYTF. The DNA of the CDR3 is TGTGCCAGCAGCTTAGAACAAGGGTATGGCTACACCTTC.

The genes are TRBV7-9 and TRBJ2-1; 8 bases map to TRBD1. CDR3 size: 14 residues. With 5 bases clipped from V and 8 bases from J, the junction kept 8 bases outside the gene matches. Germline V gene data show CDR1 as SEHNR and CDR2 as FQNEAQ (reference sequence). As DNA, the CDR3 is TGTGCCAGCAGCCGGGGCTCAGGGGGCGATGAGCAGTTCTTC. The encoded protein is CASSRGSGGDEQFF. The full variable domain, with the rest looked up from reference TRBV7-9 and TRBJ2-1, is DTGVSQNPRHKITKRGQNVTFRCDPISEHNRLYWYRQTLGQGPEFLTYFQNEAQLEKSRLLSDRFSAERPKGSFSTLEIQRTEQGDSAMYLCASSRGSGGDEQFFGPGTRLTVL.

The count of this clone is one. The CDR3 DNA reads as TGTGCCAGCAGTTCTAGCGTTCGCTCCTACGAGCAGTACTTC. Translated: CASSSSVRSYEQYF. This sequence joins TRBV6-5 and TRBJ2-7; tentatively, D is TRBD2 (6 bases). CDR1 and CDR2 (germline): MNHEY, SVGAGI. The germline V and J ends were trimmed by 4 bases and 0 bases, with 10 bases remaining between them. The CDR3 has 14 residues.

The rearrangement joins TRBV10-2 to TRBJ1-2, with D perhaps matching TRBD1 (5 bases). V shed 7 bases and J shed 3 bases, with 9 bases lying between them. This CDR3 contains 12 residues. Germline CDR1 WSHSY, CDR2 SAAADI. The CDR3 DNA reads as TGCGCCAGCACAGGGCAGGACTATGGCTACACCTTC. It codes for CASTGQDYGYTF.

This chain joins TRBV6-5 and TRBJ2-6, with unresolved D. This CDR3 is 15 amino acids long. The V gene lost 2 bases and the J gene lost 0 bases, with 5 bases spanning the gap. Per germline, CDR1 MNHEY and CDR2 SVGAGI. CDR3 protein: CASSYLYSGANVLTF. Written as DNA, the CDR3 is TGTGCCAGCAGTTACCTCTACTCTGGGGCCAACGTCCTGACTTTC.

The chain joins TRBV6-1 to TRBJ2-2; a possible D gene is TRBD1 (6 bases). V was pared by 0 bases and J by 3 bases, with 11 bases between. Germline V lookup: CDR1 MNHNS, CDR2 SASEGT. This CDR3 comprises 16 residues. The CDR3 loop reads CASSEAPGADTGELFF. In DNA, the CDR3 is TGTGCCAGCAGTGAAGCGCCAGGGGCAGACACCGGGGAGCTGTTTTTT.

This chain connects TRBV4-1 to TRBJ1-1, with 8 positions matching TRBD1. The CDR3 is 13 residues long. In germline, CDR1 is MGHRA, CDR2 YSYEKL. V lost 6 bases and J lost 6; bases outside the gene matches: 6. The CDR3 DNA reads TGCGCCAGCAGTACTCAGGGGGCGGCTGAAGCTTTCTTT. It specifies CASSTQGAAEAFF.

The V gene is TRBV6-2 or TRBV6-3, the J gene TRBJ2-3; D may be TRBD2 (7 bases). The CDR3 contains 16 residues. CDR1 is MNHEY and CDR2 is SVGEGT in the germline V gene. V was shortened by 5 bases and J by 0 bases, with 15 bases between the two germline ends. CDR3 amino acids: CASSKQGLRSTDTQYF. CDR3 nucleotides: TGTGCCAGCAGTAAACAGGGACTAAGAAGCACAGATACGCAGTATTTT.

The chain links TRBV5-1 to TRBJ1-2; D is perhaps TRBD1 (5 bases). V shed 0 bases and J shed 3 bases, with 6 bases lying between them. This CDR3 is 13 amino acids long. Germline lookup yields CDR1 SGHRS and CDR2 YFSETQ. The DNA for the CDR3 is TGCGCCAGCAGCTTGGACAGGTACTATGGCTACACCTTC. Its protein is CASSLDRYYGYTF.

The gene calls are TRBV11-2 and TRBJ2-2; D assignment may be TRBD1 or TRBD2 (6 bases each). The CDR3 covers 18 residues. Germline values: CDR1 SGHAT, CDR2 FQNNGV. The V end was cut by 3 bases, the J end by 10 bases, with 27 bases between. This CDR3 reads CASSFLGGWTLGREELFF. The CDR3 DNA sequence: TGTGCCAGCAGCTTTCTGGGGGGCTGGACCCTGGGGAGAGAGGAGCTGTTTTTT.

The J gene is TRBJ1-4, the V gene TRBV12-3 or TRBV12-4, with D hard to call. V was cut by 6 bases and J by 9 bases, with 14 bases left in between. The CDR3 runs 13 residues. The CDR3 protein is CASSAGTYQKLFF. The CDR3 coding sequence is TGTGCCAGCAGCGCTGGAACGTACCAAAAACTGTTTTTT.

The chain employs TRBV7-2 and TRBJ2-7; D gene ambiguous. CDR1 and CDR2 (germline): SGHTA, FQGNSA. V gave up 5 bases and J gave up 1 base, with 6 bases separating them. The CDR3 is 12 residues long. This CDR3 is CASSLQSYEQYF. For the CDR3, the DNA is TGTGCCAGCAGCCTCCAATCCTACGAGCAGTACTTC.

V gene TRBV7-8 combines with J gene TRBJ2-7; 10 bases map to TRBD2. Germline V lookup: CDR1 SGHVS, CDR2 FQNEAQ. The CDR3 spans 15 residues. V lost 1 base, J lost 7 bases, and 7 bases stayed unmatched. The CDR3 DNA is TGTGCCAGCAGCTTAGAGGAGCGGGGGGGCTCGGAGCAGTACTTC. This codes for CASSLEERGGSEQYF.

The chain recombines TRBV6-2 or TRBV6-3 with TRBJ2-3; 9 nucleotides agree with TRBD2. This CDR3 has 15 amino acids. CDR1 is MNHEY, CDR2 SVGEGT, per germline. Germline trimming cut 6 bases from V and 1 base from J; bases unmatched to any gene: 5. This chain's CDR3 is CASSNKRGGTDTQYF. The CDR3 nucleotides read TGTGCCAGCAGCAACAAGCGGGGGGGCACAGATACGCAGTATTTT.

CDR3 region: CASSLGHTRIQYF. DNA of the CDR3: TGTGCCAGCAGCTTAGGGCACACCAGGATTCAGTACTTC. This chain connects TRBV11-2 to TRBJ2-4; D unclear. The CDR3 length is 13 residues. Germline V gene sequence: CDR1 SGHAT, CDR2 FQNNGV. V lost 1 base, J lost 10 bases, and 11 bases lay in between. Together with reference TRBV11-2 and TRBJ2-4, the CDR3 gives the full variable domain: EAGVAQSPRYKIIEKRQSVAFWCNPISGHATLYWYQQILGQGPKLLIQFQNNGVVDDSQLPKDRFSAERLKGVDSTLKIQPAKLEDSAVYLCASSLGHTRIQYFGAGTRLSVL.

The chain recombines TRBV30 with TRBJ1-2; D not certain. CDR3 length: 12 residues. Germline lookup yields CDR1 GTSNPN and CDR2 SVGIG (reference sequence). Trimming took 4 bases from V and 8 from J, leaving 14 bases between them. CDR3 bases: TGTGCCTGGACGGTCGGGATAGGGGGCTACACCTTC. Protein product: CAWTVGIGGYTF.

The rearrangement uses TRBV11-3 and TRBJ2-1; tentatively, D is TRBD1 or TRBD2 (6 bases each). The CDR3 is 16 amino acids. Between the trimmed V and J ends, which lost 1 base and 1 base, there was a span of 11 bases. Germline values: CDR1 SGHNT, CDR2 YENEEA. The CDR3 spells CASSLGGGWSYNEQFF. CDR3 in DNA: TGTGCCAGCAGCTTAGGAGGGGGGTGGTCCTACAATGAGCAGTTCTTC.

This chain connects TRBV6-6 to TRBJ1-1; the D gene is possibly TRBD1 (6 bases). The CDR3 has 12 amino acids. Germline V CDR1 and CDR2: MNHNY, SVGAGI (reference sequence). V lost 6 bases, J lost 5 bases, and 10 bases lay in between. The CDR3 sequence is CASSPTGTEAFF. The CDR3 DNA follows: TGTGCCAGCAGCCCTACAGGGACTGAAGCTTTCTTT.

The rearrangement joins TRBV30 to TRBJ2-3; possibly TRBD1 or TRBD2 for D (5 bases each). The CDR3 covers 16 residues. The V gene lost 0 bases and the J gene lost 4 bases, with 17 bases spanning the gap. CDR1 and CDR2 (germline): GTSNPN, SVGIG (reference sequence). CDR3 region: CAWSVQRKQGADTQYF. CDR3 DNA: TGTGCCTGGAGTGTACAGCGGAAACAAGGGGCAGATACGCAGTATTTT.

CDR3 nucleotide sequence: TGCAGTGCCAGTAGGTTACCACGGGGGACCTCCCTCGAGGGGGACATTCAGTACTTC. Its protein is CSASRLPRGTSLEGDIQYF. This chain connects TRBV20-1 to TRBJ2-4; D tentatively fits TRBD1 or TRBD2 (6 bases each). The CDR3 consists of 19 residues. Germline V lookup: CDR1 DFQATT, CDR2 SNEGSKA (reference sequence). V dropped 6 bases and J dropped 8 bases, with 35 bases sitting between them.

This chain links TRBV5-1 with TRBJ2-1; D ambiguous. Germline CDR1 is SGHRS and CDR2 is YFSETQ. The CDR3 sequence is 13 residues long. V lost 2 bases and J lost 3, with 6 bases in between. The CDR3 reads CASSFLLYNEQFF. In DNA, the CDR3 is TGCGCCAGCAGCTTCTTGCTCTACAATGAGCAGTTCTTC.

This clone was seen just once. The chain joins TRBV6-5 to TRBJ2-5, with a possible D match to TRBD2 (6 bases). Deletions cut 9 bases from V and 1 base from J, with 9 bases between. The germline V gene encodes CDR1 MNHEY and CDR2 SVGAGI. The CDR3 is 12 residues long. This chain's CDR3 is CASWDFQETQYF. CDR3 sequence (DNA): TGTGCCAGTTGGGACTTCCAAGAGACCCAGTACTTC.

This CDR3 reads CASSTRGPQETQYF. The CDR3 coding sequence is TGTGCCAGCAGCACCCGGGGGCCCCAAGAGACCCAGTACTTC. The rearrangement uses TRBV3-1 (or the pseudogene TRBV3-2) and TRBJ2-5; D could derive from TRBD1 or TRBD2 (6 bases each). The CDR3 totals 14 residues. V lost 5 bases and J 1 base, leaving 11 bases between the germline ends. Germline-derived CDR1 and CDR2 are LGHDT and YNNKEL (reference sequence).